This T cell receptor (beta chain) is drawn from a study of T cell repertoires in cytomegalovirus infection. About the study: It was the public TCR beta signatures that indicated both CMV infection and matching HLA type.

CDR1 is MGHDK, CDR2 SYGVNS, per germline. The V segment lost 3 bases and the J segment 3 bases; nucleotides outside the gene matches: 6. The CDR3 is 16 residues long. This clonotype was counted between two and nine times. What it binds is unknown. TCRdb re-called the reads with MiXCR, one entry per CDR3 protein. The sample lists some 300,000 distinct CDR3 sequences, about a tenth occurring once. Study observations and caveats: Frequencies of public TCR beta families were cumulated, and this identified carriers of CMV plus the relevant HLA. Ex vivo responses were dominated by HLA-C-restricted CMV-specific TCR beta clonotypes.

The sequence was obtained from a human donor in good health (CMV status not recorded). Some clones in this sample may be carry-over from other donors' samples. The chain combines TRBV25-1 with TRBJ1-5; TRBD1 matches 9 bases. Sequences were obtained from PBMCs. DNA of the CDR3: TGTGCCAGCAGTGAGCCGGGACAGGGCCTCAATCAGCCCCAGCATTTT. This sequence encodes CASSEPGQGLNQPQHF.